These 21 T cell receptor beta chains were sequenced from one sample in a study of control samples from healthy donors and cancer patients. Generated by immunoSEQ multiplex PCR, the TCRdb table keeps only in-frame clones and is missing some. This sample yields about 250,000 clones, of which over 75% are seen a single time; 13% belongs to the top ten. Specimen: PBMCs. The source of these receptors is a woman aged 55-70 years with lung cancer.

The gene calls are TRBV24-1 and TRBJ1-2, with D possibly being TRBD1 (6 bases). V was clipped by 4 bases and J by 0 bases, with 11 bases between them. Germline CDR1 and CDR2: KGHDR and SFDVKD. CDR3 size: 15 residues. CDR3 DNA: TGTGCCACCAGTGACCAGGACAGCGCTAACTATGGCTACACCTTC. It codes for CATSDQDSANYGYTF.

With respect to this clone: The sample has other DNA sequences that encode this CDR3 too. The chain joins TRBV30 to TRBJ1-5; D might be TRBD1 (5 bases). The CDR3 loop spans 13 amino acids. Trimming left V 0 bases short and J 4 bases short, with 7 bases between. Germline CDR1 reads GTSNPN; CDR2 reads SVGIG (reference sequence). This CDR3 is CAWSVGGNQPQHF. Here the CDR3 DNA reads TGTGCCTGGAGTGTTGGGGGAAATCAGCCCCAGCATTTT.

This clone has at least ten counts. The rearrangement uses TRBV4-1 and TRBJ1-6, with D perhaps TRBD1 (5 bases). Germline-derived CDR1 and CDR2 are MGHRA and YSYEKL. V gave up 3 bases and J gave up 0 bases, with 24 bases separating them. The CDR3 consists of 21 residues. CDR3 region: CASSHFHFRALLSSYNSPLHF. The CDR3 region has the DNA TGCGCCAGCAGCCACTTCCATTTCAGGGCCTTACTGAGCTCCTATAATTCACCCCTCCACTTT.

V gene TRBV11-1 combines with J gene TRBJ2-7; D remains ambiguous. The CDR3 is made up of 13 amino acids. The V end lost 0 bases, the J end lost 5 bases, and 8 bases lay between the germline ends. Germline V gene sequence: CDR1 SGHAT, CDR2 FQDESV (reference sequence). CDR3 DNA: TGTGCCAGCAGCTTAGCGCTTTGGGACGAGCAGTACTTC. Its protein is CASSLALWDEQYF. Full variable domain (outside the CDR3, taken from reference TRBV11-1 and TRBJ2-7): EAEVAQSPRYKITEKSQAVAFWCDPISGHATLYWYRQILGQGPELLVQFQDESVVDDSQLPKDRFSAERLKGVDSTLKIQPAELGDSAMYLCASSLALWDEQYFGPGTRLTVT.

Here the CDR3 DNA reads TGTGCCACCAGCAGAGATAGGGGGACAGGTTTTGTCAATGAGCAGTTCTTC. Residues: CATSRDRGTGFVNEQFF. The gene calls are TRBV15 and TRBJ2-1; 8 bases map to TRBD1. J lost 6 bases, V lost 0 bases, and 10 bases had no gene match. There are 17 residues in the CDR3. Germline V CDR1 and CDR2: LNHNV, YYDKDF (reference sequence).

V usage is TRBV30 and J usage is TRBJ1-1; D is undetermined. V was shortened by 4 bases and J by 1 base, with 16 bases between the two germline ends. CDR3 length: 15 amino acids. Germline CDR1 GTSNPN, CDR2 SVGIG (reference sequence). For the CDR3, the DNA is TGTGCCTGGAAGCAAGGATGGAACAGGAACACTGAAGCTTTCTTT. Translated, it gives CAWKQGWNRNTEAFF. The full variable domain, in which reference TRBV30 and TRBJ1-1 provide the parts outside the CDR3, is SQTIHQWPATLVQPVGSPLSLECTVEGTSNPNLYWYRQAAGRGLQLLFYSVGIGQISSEVPQNLSASRPQDRQFILSSKKLLLSDSGFYLCAWKQGWNRNTEAFFGQGTRLTVV.

The chain joins TRBV10-3 to TRBJ1-2; 9 nucleotides line up with TRBD1. Trimming removed 10 bases from V and 4 bases from J; junction bases left unmatched: 13. The CDR3 contains 15 residues. Looked up from germline, CDR1 is ENHRY and CDR2 is SYGVKD. The CDR3 is CATDSTGGRGYGYTF. The CDR3 bases are TGTGCCACCGATTCAACAGGGGGCCGCGGCTATGGCTACACCTTC.

The V and J genes are TRBV7-6 and TRBJ1-1, with D perhaps TRBD1 (5 bases). Per germline, CDR1 SGHVS and CDR2 FNYEAQ. The CDR3 length is 13 residues. Trimming shortened V by 5 bases and J by 5 bases, and 12 bases separated the two germline ends. The CDR3 loop is CASSHGTDTEAFF. In nucleotides, the CDR3 is TGTGCCAGCAGCCATGGGACGGATACTGAAGCTTTCTTT.

V and J are TRBV28 and TRBJ1-5; D is uncertain. Germline V CDR1 and CDR2: MDHEN, SYDVKM. CDR3 length equals 18 residues. The V end was cut by 2 bases, the J end by 0 bases, with 17 bases between. The CDR3 sequence: CASSLPATWGYSNQPQHF. The CDR3 DNA sequence: TGTGCCAGCAGTTTACCCGCCACCTGGGGTTATAGCAATCAGCCCCAGCATTTT. Variable domain in full (rest from reference TRBV28 and TRBJ1-5): DVKVTQSSRYLVKRTGEKVFLECVQDMDHENMFWYRQDPGLGLRLIYFSYDVKMKEKGDIPEGYSVSREKKERFSLILESASTNQTSMYLCASSLPATWGYSNQPQHFGDGTRLSIL.

This chain joins TRBV3-1 (or the pseudogene TRBV3-2) and TRBJ1-2, with no clear D. The CDR3 has 14 residues. With 0 bases removed from V and 8 bases from J, the gap between germline ends came to 13 bases. The V gene's germline CDR1 is LGHDT and CDR2 YNNKEL (reference sequence). The CDR3 loop is CASSQDPHEAGYTF. As DNA, the CDR3 is TGTGCCAGCAGCCAAGATCCTCATGAGGCCGGCTACACCTTC.

The chain joins TRBV7-9 to TRBJ2-2, with D tentatively TRBD1 (6 bases). Germline V gene sequence: CDR1 SEHNR, CDR2 FQNEAQ (reference sequence). The CDR3 is 17 residues long. The V end lost 2 bases, the J end lost 3 bases, and 16 bases lay between the germline ends. The DNA for the CDR3 is TGTGCCAGCAGCTTATTAGGAGCGTCAGGGGACACCGGGGAGCTGTTTTTT. It encodes CASSLLGASGDTGELFF.

The table lists this clone with a few counts. This rearrangement joins TRBV11-2 to TRBJ1-2; no clear D gene. The CDR3 spans 14 residues. Deletions cut 4 bases from V and 0 bases from J, with 9 bases between. CDR1 and CDR2 (germline): SGHAT, FQNNGV. The CDR3 DNA sequence: TGTGCCAGCAGCTCCATTCGGCCTAACTATGGCTACACCTTC. It yields the protein CASSSIRPNYGYTF.

The genes are TRBV11-1 and TRBJ2-7; 7 bases map to TRBD1. V was pared by 1 base and J by 2 bases, with 5 bases of the junction left unmatched. In germline, CDR1 is SGHAT, CDR2 FQDESV (reference sequence). This CDR3 has 15 residues. This CDR3 reads CASSLEGQEPYEQYF. Here the CDR3 DNA reads TGTGCCAGCAGCTTAGAAGGACAGGAACCCTACGAGCAGTACTTC.

Only one count was recorded for this clone. The J gene is TRBJ2-5, the V gene TRBV7-9; TRBD2 might be the D (7 bases). The CDR3 runs 13 residues. Germline assignment: CDR1 SEHNR and CDR2 FQNEAQ (reference sequence). V was clipped by 5 bases and J by 2 bases, with 9 bases between them. Written as DNA, the CDR3 is TGTGCCAGCAGCCGGGGGGCACAAGAGACCCAGTACTTC. It encodes CASSRGAQETQYF.

The rearrangement joins TRBV5-1 to TRBJ2-5; 9 bases agree with TRBD1. The CDR3 sequence is 14 residues long. J gave up 5 bases and V 6 bases, and 8 bases lay outside the gene matches. Germline CDR1 SGHRS, CDR2 YFSETQ. This chain's CDR3 is CASTPGQGAETQYF. In DNA, the CDR3 is TGCGCCAGCACCCCGGGACAGGGAGCGGAGACCCAGTACTTC.

Remarks on this clone: The sample holds other DNA sequences that translate to the same CDR3. V usage is TRBV5-1 and J usage is TRBJ1-4; possible D gene TRBD1, 5 bases. The CDR3 spans 14 residues. Trimming removed 1 base at V and 1 base at J, with 5 bases between. CDR1 SGHRS and CDR2 YFSETQ come from the germline V gene. This CDR3 is CASSLQGTNEKLFF. CDR3 nucleotide sequence: TGCGCCAGCAGCTTGCAGGGAACTAATGAAAAACTGTTTTTT.

This chain uses TRBV5-4 with TRBJ2-1, with TRBD2 matching over 7 bases. With 4 bases clipped from V and 7 bases from J, the junction kept 5 bases outside the gene matches. The germline V gene has CDR1 SGHNT and CDR2 YYREEE (reference sequence). This CDR3 comprises 13 residues. CDR3 in DNA: TGTGCCAGCAGCCCCCCGCGGGGGAATGAGCAGTTCTTC. Its protein is CASSPPRGNEQFF.

The chain has TRBV5-4 and TRBJ2-1, with D hard to call. The CDR3 loop spans 13 amino acids. Germline loops: CDR1 SGHNT, CDR2 YYREEE (reference sequence). Deletions cut 0 bases from V and 4 bases from J, with 5 bases between. The CDR3 DNA sequence: TGTGCCAGCAGCTTGGGTTCGTACAATGAGCAGTTCTTC. Its protein product is CASSLGSYNEQFF. Complete variable domain (other parts from reference TRBV5-4 and TRBJ2-1): ETGVTQSPTHLIKTRGQQVTLRCSSQSGHNTVSWYQQALGQGPQFIFQYYREEENGRGNFPPRFSGLQFPNYSSELNVNALELDDSALYLCASSLGSYNEQFFGPGTRLTVL.

The chain employs TRBV7-3 and TRBJ2-7, with unresolved D. Germline lookup yields CDR1 SGHTA and CDR2 FQGTGA. The CDR3 has 15 residues. Trimming cost V 2 bases and J 0 bases, with 11 bases left between them. CDR3 region: CASSLSPADSYEQYF. CDR3 bases: TGTGCCAGCAGCTTATCCCCGGCAGACTCCTACGAGCAGTACTTC.

Points on this clone: This sample includes further DNA sequences coding for the same CDR3. V and J are TRBV5-1 and TRBJ2-2; 7 nucleotides match TRBD1. There are 14 residues in the CDR3. J lost 5 bases, V lost 2 bases, and 3 bases had no gene match. Germline CDR1 reads SGHRS; CDR2 reads YFSETQ. CDR3 bases: TGCGCCAGCAGCTTCACAGGGGAGACCGGGGAGCTGTTTTTT. It yields the protein CASSFTGETGELFF.

This clone occurred a few times. This chain connects TRBV5-1 to TRBJ2-7; 10 bases are shared with TRBD1. With V trimmed by 7 bases and J by 0 bases, 7 bases remained unmatched. The CDR3 runs to 15 residues. The germline CDR1 and CDR2 sequences are SGHRS and YFSETQ. Here the CDR3 reads CASSRGDRGSYEQYF. The CDR3 coding sequence is TGCGCCAGCTCCCGAGGGGACAGGGGCTCCTACGAGCAGTACTTC.